This T cell receptor (beta chain) appears in the sequencing data of a study of blood T cell repertoires in COVID-19. Overall study: T cells, B-cell-depleted T cells, or PBMCs supplied cDNA or gDNA.

Generated by immunoSEQ multiplex PCR, the TCRdb table keeps only in-frame clones and is missing some. This sample has 250,000 to 300,000 clones, with about nine tenths found just once. Membership in each cohort depended on participant-reported clinical history. Two negative PCRs, clearance, or symptom resolution characterized the recovered Cohort 3 donors. Sample: PBMCs or T cells enriched from blood (not recorded which). The TCR comes from a middle-aged woman who had recovered from COVID-19.

CDR3 sequence: CASSFSLPETQYF. In DNA form, the CDR3 reads TGTGCCAGCAGCTTTTCGCTACCAGAGACCCAGTACTTC. The gene calls are TRBV5-8 and TRBJ2-5; D unresolved. V was cut by 2 bases and J by 4 bases, with 9 bases left in between. The CDR3 length is 13 residues. Germline lookup yields CDR1 SGHTS and CDR2 YDEGEE.